Below, 13 T cell receptor beta chains from the same sample are listed, as sequenced in a study of blood T cell repertoires in COVID-19. This table comes from immunoSEQ multiplex PCR, and its TCRdb copy is limited to in-frame clones, with some not included. The sample yields about 150,000 clones, approximately 80% seen once. The sequenced sample was peripheral blood. Receptors originate from a woman in her sixties or seventies with COVID-19, enrolled during active disease.

As DNA, the CDR3 is TGTGCCAGCAGTTTGACAGGGAACGAGCAGTACTTC. This gives the protein CASSLTGNEQYF. The rearrangement uses TRBV6-6 and TRBJ2-7; 7 bases map to TRBD1. CDR1 and CDR2 (germline): MNHNY, SVGAGI (reference sequence). The V segment lost 4 bases and the J segment 5 bases; nucleotides outside the gene matches: 2. This CDR3 has 12 amino acids.

The chain links TRBV5-6 to TRBJ2-1; 8 bases agree with TRBD1. Germline V gene sequence: CDR1 SGHDT, CDR2 YYEEEE. After removal of 1 base from V and 10 bases from J, the junction contained 16 bases not matched to a gene. The CDR3 length is 17 residues. The CDR3 DNA follows: TGTGCCAGCAGCTTGTATCGGGGTGGACAGGGAGCCTCCGAGCAGTTCTTC. Translated: CASSLYRGGQGASEQFF.

The chain has TRBV18 and TRBJ1-1, with TRBD1 as a possible D gene (5 bases). Trimming removed 5 bases from V and 1 base from J, with 8 bases in between. The CDR3 consists of 13 residues. Per germline, CDR1 KGHSH and CDR2 LQKENI. The DNA of the CDR3 is TGTGCCAGCTCATTAGGGGCGAACACTGAAGCTTTCTTT. As protein: CASSLGANTEAFF.

This clone was picked up one time. The chain combines TRBV11-2 with TRBJ1-1; D remains unclear. This CDR3 is 13 amino acids long. Trimming left V 5 bases short and J 0 bases short, with 7 bases between. Germline-derived CDR1 and CDR2 are SGHAT and FQNNGV. DNA of the CDR3: TGTGCCAGCAGCCCAGGCATGAACACTGAAGCTTTCTTT. Translating gives CASSPGMNTEAFF.

The V call is TRBV11-2, the J call TRBJ1-2, with TRBD1 matching over 9 bases. Trimming removed 5 bases from V and 4 bases from J; junction bases left unmatched: 5. This CDR3 is built from 14 residues. CDR1 SGHAT and CDR2 FQNNGV come from the germline V gene. CDR3 DNA: TGTGCCAGCAGCGCGGACAGGGGCGCCTATGGCTACACCTTC. Its translation: CASSADRGAYGYTF.

The rearrangement links TRBV7-9 to TRBJ2-1, with 9 bases fitting TRBD2. Germline CDR1 SEHNR, CDR2 FQNEAQ (reference sequence). Trimming removed 5 bases from V and 4 bases from J; junction bases left unmatched: 9. This CDR3 has 16 amino acids. The CDR3 spells CASSPFSGSIYNEQFF. CDR3 DNA sequence: TGTGCCAGCAGCCCTTTTAGCGGGAGTATTTACAATGAGCAGTTCTTC. The full variable domain, completed using reference TRBV7-9 and TRBJ2-1, is DTGVSQNPRHKITKRGQNVTFRCDPISEHNRLYWYRQTLGQGPEFLTYFQNEAQLEKSRLLSDRFSAERPKGSFSTLEIQRTEQGDSAMYLCASSPFSGSIYNEQFFGPGTRLTVL.

The J gene is TRBJ2-1, the V gene TRBV5-1; D remains ambiguous. Germline V CDR1 and CDR2: SGHRS, YFSETQ. The CDR3 consists of 14 residues. Trimming pared 5 bases from V and 0 bases from J, leaving 9 bases between. The CDR3 loop is CASRGDVSYNEQFF. CDR3 nucleotides: TGCGCCAGCAGGGGCGACGTCTCCTACAATGAGCAGTTCTTC. The full variable domain, completed using reference TRBV5-1 and TRBJ2-1, is KAGVTQTPRYLIKTRGQQVTLSCSPISGHRSVSWYQQTPGQGLQFLFEYFSETQRNKGNFPGRFSGRQFSNSRSEMNVSTLELGDSALYLCASRGDVSYNEQFFGPGTRLTVL.

This clone was detected only once. The chain links TRBV9 to TRBJ2-3; 16 positions agree with TRBD2. Trimming took 4 bases from V and 3 from J; bases not matched to a gene: 5. The CDR3 contains 17 residues. The germline CDR1 and CDR2 sequences are SGDLS and YYNGEE. The CDR3 here is CASSPGLAGGGTDTQYF. The CDR3 DNA sequence: TGTGCCAGCAGCCCGGGACTAGCGGGAGGGGGTACAGATACGCAGTATTTT.

V is TRBV4-1 and J is TRBJ1-6; 7 bases are a match to TRBD1. Germline V gene data show CDR1 as MGHRA and CDR2 as YSYEKL. The CDR3 totals 16 residues. The junction had 9 bases not matched to a gene; V was cut back by 3 bases and J by 7 bases. The CDR3: CASSQAPATGNSPLHF. CDR3 nucleotides: TGCGCCAGCAGCCAGGCCCCGGCGACAGGGAATTCACCCCTCCACTTT.

This clone was seen a handful of times. V gene TRBV12-3 or TRBV12-4 combines with J gene TRBJ1-1; D remains ambiguous. V was cut by 1 base and J by 8 bases, with 8 bases left in between. This CDR3 has 12 amino acids. CDR3 DNA sequence: TGTGCCAGCAGTTTAGGGGTCAGGGAAGCTTTCTTT. Protein: CASSLGVREAFF.

Worth noting for this clone: Because it lacks the conserved phenylalanine or tryptophan at the end, this CDR3 is likely a read error. No DNA is shown, since the ends of the CDR3 on it are uncertain; the CDR3 is the one TCRdb lists. The chain has TRBV7-4 and TRBJ1-1; TRBD1, the table's D call, was not compared with the DNA. In germline, CDR1 is SGHVT, CDR2 SQSDAQ. Inclusive of both ends, the CDR3 amounts to 11 amino acids. CDR3: CASSHRQPVLV.

This chain uses TRBV4-1 with TRBJ1-2; a possible D gene is TRBD1 (6 bases). CDR1 is MGHRA, CDR2 YSYEKL, per germline. Trimming stripped 3 bases from V and 2 bases from J, with 13 bases between. The CDR3 is made up of 15 amino acids. The CDR3 spells CASSHRGGGNYGYTF. The CDR3 DNA follows: TGCGCCAGCAGCCATAGAGGGGGAGGGAACTATGGCTACACCTTC.

This chain uses TRBV18 with TRBJ1-1; TRBD1 is a possible D gene (6 bases). The V and J ends lost 2 bases and 10 bases respectively, with 14 bases between them. Germline V gene data show CDR1 as KGHSH and CDR2 as LQKENI. The CDR3 length is 13 residues. The CDR3 protein is CASSPSQGPGAFF. Here the CDR3 DNA reads TGTGCCAGCTCACCAAGCCAGGGGCCGGGAGCTTTCTTT.